The clone carrying this TCR beta chain was counted once. Its antigen is not identified. The CDR3 runs to 13 residues. Trimming took off 8 bases at V and 4 bases at J, with 15 bases between the two ends. Germline V lookup: CDR1 GTSNPN, CDR2 SVGIG (reference sequence). The sample belongs to a study of shared clonotypes between healthy human individuals. Overall study findings and caveats: The small donor group covered limited genetic and exposure diversity.

Produced via immunoSEQ multiplex PCR; TCRdb's table is partial and in-frame only. The sample lists some 2,100,000 clones, 95% occurring once. The receptor was isolated from a young man in good health. Sequencing was done on a sample of naive CD4+ T cells sorted from blood. Subset described: CD45RA+ positively selected. The V call is TRBV30, the J call TRBJ1-3; D possibly corresponds to TRBD1 (5 bases). The CDR3 DNA reads as TGTGCCACGACCCGGGGGTCAGGAAACACCATATATTTT. The encoded protein is CATTRGSGNTIYF.